The following is a T cell receptor beta chain sequence with its context. Germline assignment: CDR1 LNHDA and CDR2 SQIVND (reference sequence). CDR3 length: 14 amino acids. The germline V and J ends were trimmed by 6 bases and 2 bases, with 13 bases remaining between them. The data belong to a study of blood T cell repertoires in COVID-19. Study information: Samples representing acute and convalescent COVID-19 were sourced from the United States, Italy and Spain. Nucleic acid was either cDNA or gDNA, and it came from T cells, B-cell-depleted T cells, or PBMCs.

Cohort placement rested on clinical history that participants reported themselves. Symptom resolution, clearance, or two negative PCRs marked donors in Cohort 3 as recovered. Profiled with immunoSEQ multiplex PCR; TCRdb holds only in-frame clones, not every one. The sample has approximately 120,000 clones, around 86% seen once. The gene calls are TRBV19 and TRBJ1-1; possibly TRBD1 for D (6 bases). The clonotype comes from a man aged 30-40 years who had recovered from COVID-19. Sequenced material: PBMCs or T cells enriched from blood (not recorded which). The CDR3 DNA is TGTGCCAGTAGCATCAGGGGAATAAACACTGAAGCTTTCTTT. Its protein product is CASSIRGINTEAFF.